Below, 30 T cell receptor beta chains from the same sample are listed, as sequenced in a study of CD8 T cells in ankylosing spondylitis. MiXCR, run by TCRdb on the 5' RACE reads, gives a single entry per CDR3 protein. The table has about 150,000 distinct CDR3 sequences, roughly 30% seen once. Sequenced material: synovial fluid, either unsorted or a sorted T cell fraction (not recorded which). Source of these receptors: a male donor with ankylosing spondylitis.

There are a few counts of this clonotype. The chain couples TRBV10-2 to TRBJ2-7; 7 positions match TRBD1. The CDR3 is made up of 12 amino acids. Germline V lookup: CDR1 WSHSY, CDR2 SAAADI. With V trimmed by 6 bases and J by 7 bases, 6 bases remained unmatched. CDR3 coding DNA: TGCGCCAGCAGCGCACAGGGGTGTGAGCAGTACTTC. It yields the protein CASSAQGCEQYF.

In this sample, this clonotype turned up once. CDR3 loop: CASSPGVPGSPLHF. The CDR3 nucleotides are TGTGCCAGCAGTCCCGGAGTTCCCGGATCACCCCTCCACTTT. V usage is TRBV12-3 or TRBV12-4 and J usage is TRBJ1-6; D not certain. The CDR3 is 14 residues long. V lost 5 bases to trimming and J lost 10 bases, with 15 bases between them.

The V gene is TRBV15, the J gene TRBJ2-3; the D is unclear. The ends were cut back, 1 base at V and 1 base at J, with 9 bases in the middle. Germline V gene lookup returns CDR1 LNHNV and CDR2 YYDKDF (reference sequence). The CDR3 is made up of 15 amino acids. The CDR3 protein is CATSRVRGGTDTQYF. The CDR3, as DNA: TGTGCCACCAGCAGAGTTCGCGGTGGCACAGATACGCAGTATTTT.

This clonotype was recorded a few times. V is TRBV6-1 and J is TRBJ2-1; D is uncertain. Looked up from germline, CDR1 is MNHNS and CDR2 is SASEGT. Trimming took off 6 bases at V and 12 bases at J, with 24 bases between the two ends. The CDR3 covers 15 residues. For the CDR3, the DNA is TGTGCCAGCAGCTCTAAAATTGGACCCCCAATTGGGCAGTTCTTC. Amino acid sequence: CASSSKIGPPIGQFF.

This clonotype was observed many times. J is TRBJ2-1 and V is TRBV29-1; no clear D. Germline CDR1 SQVTM, CDR2 ANQGSEA. The CDR3 has 12 amino acids. Trimming pared 3 bases from V and 7 bases from J, leaving 10 bases between. CDR3 in amino acids: CSVDKNVNEQFF. The CDR3 DNA reads as TGCAGCGTTGATAAGAATGTGAATGAGCAGTTCTTC.

This CDR3 is CASSENGLAYNEQFF. CDR3 nucleotides: TGTGCCAGCAGTGAAAACGGACTAGCCTACAATGAGCAGTTCTTC. The chain has TRBV6-1 and TRBJ2-1, with 7 positions matching TRBD2. The CDR3 loop spans 15 amino acids. V trimming: 2 bases; J trimming: 2 bases; junction bases outside the gene matches: 3. Germline V lookup: CDR1 MNHNS, CDR2 SASEGT.

This clonotype showed up just a few times. The chain has TRBV12-3 or TRBV12-4 and TRBJ2-2; 10 bases align to TRBD2. The CDR3 contains 16 residues. V lost 6 bases to trimming and J lost 4 bases; unmatched junction nucleotides: 8. In DNA form, the CDR3 reads TGTGCCAGCAGGCTAGCGGGGGCCGTGAGCACCGGGGAGCTGTTTTTT. It codes for CASRLAGAVSTGELFF.

This clonotype was recorded only once. V and J are TRBV4-2 and TRBJ1-2; TRBD1 matches 9 bases. The length of the CDR3 is 19 residues. Per the germline V gene, CDR1 is LGHNA and CDR2 is YNFKEQ. V dropped 3 bases and J dropped 4; count of bases not matched to a gene: 18. CDR3 bases: TGTGCCAGCAGCCACCTCACGCGCGGAGCCGGGACAGGGATCTATGGCTACACCTTC. This codes for CASSHLTRGAGTGIYGYTF.

The chain uses TRBV3-1 and TRBJ1-4; D might be TRBD1 (5 bases). The germline gives CDR1 LGHDT, CDR2 YNNKEL (reference sequence). This CDR3 has 14 amino acids. Trimming took 7 bases from V and 8 from J, leaving 17 bases between them. The CDR3 loop is CASKSRGPGEKLFF. CDR3 DNA: TGTGCCAGCAAGAGCCGGGGCCCTGGGGAAAAACTGTTTTTT.

In this sample, this clonotype turned up a few times. The chain couples TRBV7-8 to TRBJ1-1; the D gene is possibly TRBD1 (5 bases). The CDR3 loop spans 17 amino acids. Germline CDR1 reads SGHVS; CDR2 reads FQNEAQ. V dropped 6 bases and J dropped 1 base, with 21 bases sitting between them. The CDR3 here is CASSQTTWTSENTEAFF. CDR3 DNA sequence: TGTGCCAGCAGTCAGACAACTTGGACAAGTGAGAACACTGAAGCTTTCTTT.

This chain connects TRBV30 to TRBJ2-1; 13 nucleotides match TRBD2. There are 13 residues in the CDR3. V shed 7 bases, J shed 7 bases, and the junction held 4 bases outside the gene matches. Germline CDR1 GTSNPN, CDR2 SVGIG (reference sequence). The CDR3 loop is CALGGLAGNEQFF. CDR3 nucleotide sequence: TGTGCCTTGGGGGGACTAGCGGGAAATGAGCAGTTCTTC. The full variable domain, rest sourced from reference TRBV30 and TRBJ2-1, is SQTIHQWPATLVQPVGSPLSLECTVEGTSNPNLYWYRQAAGRGLQLLFYSVGIGQISSEVPQNLSASRPQDRQFILSSKKLLLSDSGFYLCALGGLAGNEQFFGPGTRLTVL.

The chain links TRBV5-6 to TRBJ2-2; D perhaps matches TRBD1 (5 bases). Per germline, CDR1 SGHDT and CDR2 YYEEEE. This CDR3 is built from 14 residues. Trimming removed 4 bases at V and 6 bases at J, with 13 bases between. The CDR3 spells CASSHPLGAGELFF. DNA of the CDR3: TGTGCCAGCAGCCACCCCCTAGGGGCCGGGGAGCTGTTTTTT.

This clonotype came up many times. The V and J genes are TRBV3-1 and TRBJ1-2; 7 bases are a match to TRBD1. CDR3 size: 16 residues. Germline CDR1 LGHDT, CDR2 YNNKEL (reference sequence). The J segment lost 5 bases and the V segment lost 0 bases, leaving 9 bases of the junction unmatched. Here the CDR3 reads CASSQEVKGAAYGYTF. CDR3 sequence (DNA): TGTGCCAGCAGCCAAGAAGTTAAGGGGGCCGCATATGGCTACACCTTC.

This clonotype was observed a handful of times. V usage is TRBV5-1 and J usage is TRBJ1-1; D is unclear. The CDR3 is made up of 13 amino acids. The germline V gene has CDR1 SGHRS and CDR2 YFSETQ. Trimming stripped 0 bases from V and 3 bases from J, with 6 bases between. The CDR3 region is CASSLEQDTEAFF. The CDR3, as DNA: TGCGCCAGCAGCTTGGAGCAGGACACTGAAGCTTTCTTT.

This clonotype was seen a handful of times. The chain carries TRBV5-5 and TRBJ2-7; TRBD2 matches at 7 bases. This CDR3 comprises 15 residues. V shed 4 bases and J 0 bases; nucleotides not matched to a gene: 7. Germline V gene data show CDR1 as SGHKS and CDR2 as YYEKEE (reference sequence). The CDR3 here is CASSKDGRSSYEQYF. CDR3 nucleotides: TGTGCCAGCAGCAAGGACGGGAGGAGCTCCTACGAGCAGTACTTC.

This clonotype showed up just a few times. V is TRBV12-3 or TRBV12-4 and J is TRBJ2-4, with D perhaps being TRBD1 or TRBD2 (7 bases each). The CDR3 is made up of 15 amino acids. Trimming took 5 bases from V and 3 from J, leaving 14 bases between them. DNA for the CDR3: TGTGCCAGCAGTCAGGGGGGGAAAGTCAAAAACATTCAGTACTTC. Protein: CASSQGGKVKNIQYF.

This chain uses TRBV7-2 with TRBJ2-3, with D perhaps being TRBD1 or TRBD2 (7 bases each). The V and J ends lost 3 bases and 4 bases respectively, with 14 bases between them. The V gene's germline CDR1 is SGHTA and CDR2 FQGNSA. CDR3 size: 15 residues. CDR3 coding DNA: TGTGCCAGCAGCTTGTGGGGAGGGGGCCCAGATACGCAGTATTTT. This encodes CASSLWGGGPDTQYF.

This clonotype was counted between two and nine times. V gene TRBV4-3 combines with J gene TRBJ2-7; weak D call: TRBD1 (6 bases). V was cut by 0 bases and J by 0 bases, with 9 bases left in between. The germline gives CDR1 LGHNA, CDR2 YSLEER. This CDR3 is built from 15 residues. The CDR3 DNA reads TGCGCCAGCAGCCAAGAGAGGACAGCCTCCTACGAGCAGTACTTC. Translated: CASSQERTASYEQYF.

The V call is TRBV20-1, the J call TRBJ2-1, with 7 bases aligning to TRBD2. CDR3 size: 15 residues. Trimming took 1 base from V and 3 from J; bases not matched to a gene: 6. Germline V gene lookup returns CDR1 DFQATT and CDR2 SNEGSKA (reference sequence). The CDR3 DNA reads as TGCAGTGCTAGAGGTGGGAGCGGGAACTACAATGAGCAGTTCTTC. Translation gives CSARGGSGNYNEQFF.

This chain connects TRBV12-3 or TRBV12-4 to TRBJ2-7; 8 bases map to TRBD1. This CDR3 comprises 16 residues. V gave up 4 bases and J gave up 1 base; unmatched junction bases: 9. The CDR3: CASSSKGQGRSYEQYF. The CDR3 region has the DNA TGTGCCAGCAGTTCGAAAGGACAGGGCCGTTCCTACGAGCAGTACTTC.

The chain is built from TRBV19 and TRBJ1-5, with TRBD1 as a possible D gene (5 bases). Trimming left V 10 bases short and J 2 bases short, with 12 bases between. Germline-derived CDR1 and CDR2 are LNHDA and SQIVND (reference sequence). The CDR3 sequence is 13 residues long. Here the CDR3 reads CAISAGGNQPQHF. In DNA, the CDR3 is TGTGCCATATCGGCGGGGGGCAATCAGCCCCAGCATTTT.

The V gene is TRBV20-1, the J gene TRBJ2-1; D not certain. In germline, CDR1 is DFQATT, CDR2 SNEGSKA (reference sequence). CDR3 size: 11 residues. Trimming shortened V by 4 bases and J by 8 bases, and 9 bases separated the two germline ends. The CDR3: CSATWFDEQFF. The DNA for the CDR3 is TGCAGTGCTACTTGGTTTGATGAGCAGTTCTTC.

The CDR3 nucleotides read TGTGCCAGCAGCCTACAAAGGTCTAACACTGAAGCTTTCTTT. Encoded protein: CASSLQRSNTEAFF. The genes are TRBV6-1 and TRBJ1-1; no clear D. Germline values: CDR1 MNHNS, CDR2 SASEGT. V lost 6 bases and J 2 bases, leaving 13 bases between the germline ends. The CDR3 runs to 14 residues.

This clonotype was seen only a few times. The chain links TRBV20-1 to TRBJ2-3, with D uncertain. This CDR3 has 12 amino acids. Germline CDR1 DFQATT, CDR2 SNEGSKA (reference sequence). The ends were cut back, 8 bases at V and 2 bases at J, with 11 bases in the middle. This chain's CDR3 is CSPYIHTDTQYF. CDR3 DNA sequence: TGCAGTCCCTACATCCACACAGATACGCAGTATTTT.

CDR3 region: CASSDRGSSTEAFF. CDR3 DNA sequence: TGTGCCAGTAGCGACAGGGGATCGAGCACTGAAGCTTTCTTT. The rearrangement uses TRBV19 and TRBJ1-1; TRBD1 matches 8 bases. V dropped 6 bases and J dropped 4; count of bases not matched to a gene: 7. The length of the CDR3 is 14 residues. The V gene's germline CDR1 is LNHDA and CDR2 SQIVND (reference sequence).

This clonotype showed up many times. This sequence joins TRBV28 and TRBJ2-1, with a possible D match to TRBD2 (6 bases). Germline CDR1 is MDHEN and CDR2 is SYDVKM. V gave up 8 bases and J gave up 10 bases, with 15 bases separating them. The CDR3 sequence is 12 residues long. CDR3 coding DNA: TGTGCCAGCGACGGGGGTTTCCGGGAGCAGTTCTTC. Amino acids: CASDGGFREQFF. The variable domain in full, with the rest retrieved from reference TRBV28 and TRBJ2-1, is DVKVTQSSRYLVKRTGEKVFLECVQDMDHENMFWYRQDPGLGLRLIYFSYDVKMKEKGDIPEGYSVSREKKERFSLILESASTNQTSMYLCASDGGFREQFFGPGTRLTVL.

The chain joins TRBV7-8 to TRBJ2-7; 9 nucleotides match TRBD1. CDR1 and CDR2 from the germline V gene are SGHVS and FQNEAQ. The CDR3 consists of 14 residues. The trim removed 8 bases at V and 6 bases at J, leaving 11 bases unmatched. DNA of the CDR3: TGTGCCAGCGTCCGGACAGGGGTGGCTGGCGAGCAGTACTTC. Translating gives CASVRTGVAGEQYF.

This rearrangement joins TRBV7-9 to TRBJ1-2, with D perhaps TRBD1 (6 bases). Per the germline V gene, CDR1 is SEHNR and CDR2 is FQNEAQ (reference sequence). The V end lost 5 bases, the J end lost 8 bases, and 15 bases lay between the germline ends. The CDR3 extends over 13 amino acids. CDR3 in DNA: TGTGCCAGCAGCCCCTCAGGGGCGTCCGGCTACACCTTC. Amino acid sequence: CASSPSGASGYTF.

This clonotype has more than one count but fewer than ten. This chain links TRBV20-1 with TRBJ1-2; D is unclear. V lost 5 bases, J lost 13 bases, and 23 bases lay in between. There are 13 residues in the CDR3. Germline V gene data show CDR1 as DFQATT and CDR2 as SNEGSKA (reference sequence). The CDR3 nucleotides read TGCAGTGCTTACTCGTCATCTGGGGATCCCTTCACCTTC. Amino acids: CSAYSSSGDPFTF.

The chain carries TRBV28 and TRBJ2-7, with 11 bases fitting TRBD2. With 5 bases clipped from V and 9 bases from J, the junction kept 24 bases outside the gene matches. Germline assignment: CDR1 MDHEN and CDR2 SYDVKM. The length of the CDR3 is 19 residues. This CDR3 is CASSPRYPPRASGRLGQYF. CDR3 nucleotide sequence: TGTGCCAGCAGTCCCCGATACCCCCCCCGGGCTAGCGGGAGGTTAGGGCAGTACTTC.